These T cell receptor beta chains were read from a single sample in a study of circulating CD8 cells and anti-PD-1 response in melanoma. TCRdb used MiXCR to reprocess the reads, holding one entry per CDR3 protein. The sample has approximately 250 distinct CDR3 sequences, 3% to 3.5% seen once. The sequencing used CD8+ T cells from PBMCs, collected at baseline or after one month of anti-PD-1 therapy (not recorded which). The source is a human donor with melanoma. Each CDR3 is given without its conserved first and last residue. The order of the fields is J gene, V gene, CDR3 protein.

TRBJ2-7 TRBV6-5 ASRRDNYYEQY
TRBJ1-1 TRBV20-1 SATKYGQGGHTEAL
TRBJ2-1 TRBV12-3/TRBV12-4 ASSLGQGAYNEQF
TRBJ2-1 TRBV5-5 ASSDMWLSIYNEQF
TRBJ2-7 TRBV20-1 SATDTYEQY
TRBJ2-3 TRBV24-1 ATSDPSTSGHTDTQY
TRBJ2-6 TRBV7-8 ASGMGSGANVLT
TRBJ2-5 TRBV4-1 ASSSPGTGIGETQY
TRBJ2-1 TRBV30 AWRTGYNEQF
TRBJ2-3 TRBV7-6 ASSLSEGTITDTQY
TRBJ1-1 TRBV4-1 ASSPYTSTGRIEAF
TRBJ1-6 TRBV7-3 ASSLGGMYSPLH
TRBJ2-7 TRBV9 ASSVGLAGPPSYEQY
TRBJ2-1 TRBV19 ASRPLAGAHPPPHNEQF
TRBJ1-5 TRBV12-3/TRBV12-4 ASSFSNLWGPQH
TRBJ2-7 TRBV28 ASSPGTGGTYEQY
TRBJ2-7 TRBV29-1 SVEVFRSPVDEQY
TRBJ1-1 TRBV10-3 AISAGTANTEAF
TRBJ2-1 TRBV24-1 ATSSSGGNEQF
TRBJ1-1 TRBV5-3 AGRLLRGGMNTEAF
TRBJ2-7 TRBV2 ATRTRTVSWEAEQY
TRBJ2-1 TRBV12-3/TRBV12-4 ASSSLAGVPPYNEQF
TRBJ2-1 TRBV7-9 ASSSTGTSVANEQF
TRBJ2-3 TRBV5-5 ASSLPTDTQY
TRBJ2-3 TRBV20-1 SARDWEGLSPTDTQY
TRBJ2-2 TRBV29-1 SAIFGGELF
TRBJ2-1 TRBV2 ASSEPRNEQF